A selection of T cell receptor beta chains follows, all from one sample in a study of cytomegalovirus exposure and HLA in healthy donors. Data came from immunoSEQ multiplex PCR; TCRdb stores just in-frame clones and leaves some out. The sample consists of about 130,000 clones, under 90% of them appearing once. The source material was PBMCs. The receptor set was obtained from a man aged 18 to 30 in good health and CMV-seronegative. The conserved cysteine and the conserved F or W are not part of the CDR3 here.

v_gene: TRBV7-9; CDR3aa: ASSPSWGDTEAF
v_gene: TRBV14; CDR3aa: ASSQAKLSPLH
v_gene: TRBV28; CDR3aa: ASSLKGREAF
v_gene: TRBV4-1; CDR3aa: ASSQLTPNGANYGYT
v_gene: TRBV6-6; CDR3aa: ASSFTGNTEAF
v_gene: TRBV5-6; CDR3aa: ASSLIGLGEETQY
v_gene: TRBV7-2; CDR3aa: ASSATVAYEQY
v_gene: TRBV7-2; CDR3aa: ASSITYGNTIY
v_gene: TRBV9; CDR3aa: ASSASTKANEKLF
v_gene: TRBV5-1; CDR3aa: ASSLATNYGYT
v_gene: TRBV9; CDR3aa: ASSVFRGSAETQY
v_gene: TRBV7-9; CDR3aa: ASSLNQGYGYT
v_gene: TRBV18; CDR3aa: ASSPLKGQGAFDQPQH
v_gene: TRBV5-1; CDR3aa: ASSGRTGSTDTQY
v_gene: TRBV30; CDR3aa: AWKVQGWTEAF
v_gene: TRBV4-3; CDR3aa: ASSQAGGGARTGELF
v_gene: TRBV19; CDR3aa: ASSGQGADEQY